This TCR beta chain was captured by sequencing in a study of T-cell reconstitution after alpha-beta-depleted transplantation in children (dated by TCRdb to about 2016). General notes on the study: T-cell immune reconstitution after TCRalphabeta/CD19-depleted allogeneic hematopoietic cell transplantation in children was quantitatively tracked in the study by means of TCR repertoire profiling.

What the work shows at the level of the full study, not this receptor alone: The apparently early alphabetaT-cell count recovery about two months after transplant was reportedly dependent on only several hundred rapidly expanded clones derived from non-depleted graft cells. In some patients, high TCRbeta diversity at day 60 was attributed to recipient T cells and intrathymic progenitors that had survived conditioning. Over the following months the frequencies of hyperexpanded clones went down, and after one year T-cell counts and TCRbeta diversity were mostly credited to newly produced T cells.

Libraries were built with PCR. Reads for this sample came from an Illumina HiSeq 2500. TCR libraries were prepared with molecular barcoding, using unique molecular identifiers to normalize TCRbeta repertoire quantification. Through fastp at Q25 and MiXCR, TCRdb rebuilt clones from the public reads, retaining in-frame beta chains. Here each entry gathers all rows of one CDR3 protein and keeps the most common genes and DNA. This sample comprises 610,000 or so distinct CDR3 sequences, over 20% of them detected only once. The ten largest clones take up 36% of the sample. This clonotype occurred a few times. Its antigen is still unknown. No base-level quality is on record; no much larger clone is a single base apart. Interpreted using the paper, the treatment or condition label stands for: allogeneic hematopoietic cell transplantation with graft depleted of TCRalphabeta T cells and CD19 B cells. The transplant recipients were children given TCRalphabeta/CD19-depleted allogeneic hematopoietic cell grafts.

The sequenced sample was PBMCs, obtained before TCRalphabeta/CD19-depleted stem cell transplant. The source is a boy in the first two years of life with Wiskott-Aldrich syndrome, due to receive a stem cell transplant.

For the CDR3, the sequence is CSASNPHGDTQYF. The sequence in DNA is TGCAGTGCTAGTAACCCCCATGGAGATACGCAGTATTTT. The rearrangement combines TRBV20-1 with TRBJ2-3; no confident D gene assignment can be made. CDR1 and CDR2, looked up from the germline V gene (reference sequence), are DFQATT and SNEGSKA. The CDR3 runs 13 amino acids, cysteine and phenylalanine included. Only the CDR3 DNA is retained, 39 bases long and in frame from the first base. The V end loses 3 bases and the J end loses 5 bases, and a stretch of 12 bases separates them.